This TCR beta chain was obtained from a study of T cells after yellow fever vaccination. The study's findings and limits: Reappearance after the booster was seen for most primary-vaccination clones, at roughly 96% CD4 and 75% to 90% CD8. Clonotypes found in both CD4 and CD8 compartments made up a small share.

A single record per CDR3 protein comes from TCRdb applying MiXCR to the 5' RACE reads. The table lists a few hundred thousand distinct CDR3 sequences, about 8.3% of them singletons. Germline loops: CDR1 SQVTM, CDR2 ANQGSEA. V was clipped by 5 bases and J by 0 bases; unmatched bases: 9. The CDR3 loop spans 16 amino acids. A note on this clonotype: Its specificity is not known.

The rearrangement links TRBV29-1 to TRBJ2-2; the match to TRBD1 covers 7 bases. Sample: PBMCs, taken approximately 47 days after the first yellow fever vaccination. The sequence was obtained from a man aged 18 to 30 who received the YFV17D yellow fever vaccine. The CDR3: CSVRGQGDANTGELFF. The CDR3 DNA reads as TGCAGCGTTCGAGGCCAGGGGGACGCGAACACCGGGGAGCTGTTTTTT.